This TCR beta chain derives from a study of T cell clonotyping in hematopoietic cell transplantation. This CDR3 is built from 18 residues. CDR1 and CDR2 (germline): SGHTA, FQGTGA. V was clipped by 5 bases and J by 1 base; unmatched bases: 13. Within the sample, this clone is large. Its antigen is unknown. Whole-study results and caveats: Pathologically expanded recipient clonotypes increased progressively from day 30 to day 180 as diversity fell. Cells were unsorted, so CD4 and CD8 contributions were not separated. At the given depth, recipient repertoires were over 97% de novo clonotypes.

Produced via immunoSEQ multiplex PCR; TCRdb's table is partial and in-frame only. The repertoire holds about 2,500 clones, with roughly three quarters as singletons. The material sequenced was peripheral blood mononuclear cells, taken 180 days after allogeneic stem cell transplant. This rearrangement joins TRBV7-3 to TRBJ2-1, with TRBD1 identical over 8 bases. The sequence was collected from a male patient in his sixties who had an allogeneic stem cell transplant, so T cells may come from the graft donor. Some clones in this sample may be carry-over from other donors' samples. CDR3 in DNA: TGTGCCAGCAGCCCAACGGGACAGGTTCCTAGGTCCTACAATGAGCAGTTCTTC. As protein: CASSPTGQVPRSYNEQFF. The variable domain in full, with the rest retrieved from reference TRBV7-3 and TRBJ2-1, is GAGVSQTPSNKVTEKGKYVELRCDPISGHTALYWYRQSLGQGPEFLIYFQGTGAADDSGLPNDRFFAVRPEGSVSTLKIQRTERGDSAVYLCASSPTGQVPRSYNEQFFGPGTRLTVL.